These 27 T cell receptor beta chains originate from one sample sequenced in a study of monozygotic twins with inflammatory bowel disease (dated by TCRdb to about 2019). Receptor libraries were prepared by 5' RACE. This sample was sequenced with an Illumina HiSeq 2500. Once TCRdb had reprocessed the reads, it stored one entry per CDR3 protein sequence and supplied no DNA. This sample's table carries about 160,000 distinct CDR3 sequences. The ten largest clones add up to 2.5% to 3% of the sample. The sample was blood. The receptors derive from a human donor with ulcerative colitis or Crohn's disease, or a healthy co-twin of an affected twin (not recorded which).

The chain is built from TRBV5-6 and TRBJ1-4. Germline V gene data show CDR1 as SGHDT and CDR2 as YYEEEE. The CDR3 has 20 amino acids. The CDR3 here is CASSENLIGRVQATNEKLFF.

The chain carries TRBV27 and TRBJ1-2. CDR3 length: 14 residues. The germline CDR1 and CDR2 sequences are MNHEY and SMNVEV (reference sequence). The CDR3 reads CASSLSQGLGGYTF.

The chain couples TRBV28 to TRBJ2-5; the D call from TCRdb, TRBD2, cannot be confirmed without DNA. Germline CDR1 is MDHEN and CDR2 is SYDVKM. There are 16 residues in the CDR3. The CDR3 sequence: CASSSFRAGGGETQYF.

The chain joins TRBV9 to TRBJ1-1. The length of the CDR3 is 15 residues. Germline V gene lookup returns CDR1 SGDLS and CDR2 YYNGEE. The CDR3 region is CASSVTHGWNTEAFF.

V is TRBV5-4 and J is TRBJ1-1. This CDR3 spans 13 amino acids. Germline loops: CDR1 SGHNT, CDR2 YYREEE (reference sequence). The CDR3 sequence: CAGSLGGTAEAFF.

The chain is built from TRBV9 and TRBJ2-5; TCRdb's D call of TRBD2 is untestable without DNA. The CDR3 length is 14 residues. The germline V gene encodes CDR1 SGDLS and CDR2 YYNGEE. The CDR3: CASSVGGLAETQYF.

The V gene is TRBV4-3, the J gene TRBJ2-2; without DNA, the TCRdb call of TRBD1 cannot be checked. CDR3 size: 18 residues. The germline V gene has CDR1 LGHNA and CDR2 YSLEER. CDR3 in amino acids: CASSQYPGVTSNTGELFF.

The chain joins TRBV9 to TRBJ1-6; TCRdb's D call, TRBD1, is unchecked because there is no DNA. The CDR3 runs to 17 residues. CDR1 is SGDLS and CDR2 is YYNGEE in the germline V gene. CDR3 protein: CASSVRTDNSYNSPLHF.

The gene calls are TRBV10-3 and TRBJ2-7; the D call of TRBD2 rests on TCRdb alone, since no DNA is present to check it. Germline V gene sequence: CDR1 ENHRY, CDR2 SYGVKD. This CDR3 spans 15 amino acids. This CDR3 is CAISHWTSVNYEQYF.

The rearrangement links TRBV7-7 to TRBJ1-4; TCRdb's D gene call, TRBD1, goes unchecked for lack of DNA. The CDR3 loop spans 15 amino acids. CDR1 SSHAT and CDR2 FNYEAQ come from the germline V gene (reference sequence). CDR3 loop: CASSPDRGTNEKLFF.

The chain joins TRBV7-9 to TRBJ1-1. Per the germline V gene, CDR1 is SEHNR and CDR2 is FQNEAQ (reference sequence). This CDR3 region has 13 residues. This CDR3 reads CASSLAPGSEAFF.

The genes are TRBV9 and TRBJ2-7. Germline values: CDR1 SGDLS, CDR2 YYNGEE. The CDR3 totals 14 residues. The CDR3 sequence is CASSVDVGVYEQYF.

The V call is TRBV11-2, the J call TRBJ2-7; TCRdb's D gene call, TRBD1, goes unchecked for lack of DNA. In germline, CDR1 is SGHAT, CDR2 FQNNGV. The CDR3 extends over 15 amino acids. The CDR3 here is CASSMGGGPSYEQYF.

The chain has TRBV11-3 and TRBJ2-1; TCRdb designates TRBD2, a call that cannot be tested without DNA. Germline CDR1 is SGHNT and CDR2 is YENEEA. There are 13 residues in the CDR3. The CDR3 sequence is CASSDRGAREQFF.

This chain links TRBV6-4 with TRBJ2-2; no DNA is available, so the TRBD1 call from TCRdb remains unchecked. Germline CDR1 MRHNA, CDR2 SNTAGT. The CDR3 contains 15 residues. The CDR3 is CASSELAQGAGELFF.

The CDR3 here is CASSPLGGNAYNEQFF. The chain joins TRBV7-6 to TRBJ2-1; TCRdb designates TRBD1, a call that cannot be tested without DNA. CDR1 and CDR2 from the germline V gene are SGHVS and FNYEAQ. The CDR3 loop spans 16 amino acids.

The chain uses TRBV14 and TRBJ2-7. The CDR3 loop spans 13 amino acids. CDR1 and CDR2 (germline): SGHDN, FVKESK. CDR3 amino acids: CASSQARRGEQYF.

The chain employs TRBV20-1 and TRBJ2-1; TCRdb's D call, TRBD1, is unchecked because there is no DNA. From germline, CDR1 is DFQATT and CDR2 SNEGSKA (reference sequence). The CDR3 has 12 residues. The CDR3 spells CSASQGGGSWFF.

The J gene is TRBJ2-1, the V gene TRBV24-1; without DNA, the TCRdb call of TRBD2 cannot be checked. Germline lookup yields CDR1 KGHDR and CDR2 SFDVKD. The CDR3 sequence is 19 residues long. CDR3 residues: CATSDSPGTSGRLHNEQFF.

This CDR3 reads CASSERTGGPTDTQYF. This chain connects TRBV9 to TRBJ2-3; lacking DNA, the TRBD1 call made by TCRdb goes unchecked. Looked up from germline, CDR1 is SGDLS and CDR2 is YYNGEE. The CDR3 has 16 residues.

This chain joins TRBV7-9 and TRBJ1-4. This CDR3 spans 14 amino acids. Germline V gene data show CDR1 as SEHNR and CDR2 as FQNEAQ (reference sequence). The CDR3 sequence is CASSLPRRSEKLFF.

V and J are TRBV28 and TRBJ1-2; TCRdb lists TRBD1, though no DNA is available to test this call. Per the germline V gene, CDR1 is MDHEN and CDR2 is SYDVKM. The CDR3 runs 13 residues. The CDR3 sequence: CASSATGSPRYTF.

V gene TRBV28 combines with J gene TRBJ1-1; TCRdb outputs TRBD1, but without DNA this stays unchecked. CDR3 length: 15 amino acids. Germline values: CDR1 MDHEN, CDR2 SYDVKM. The CDR3 sequence is CASSGRGQRDTEAFF.

The chain has TRBV5-1 and TRBJ1-4; TCRdb calls TRBD1, which cannot be checked without DNA. This CDR3 is 15 amino acids long. Germline V gene sequence: CDR1 SGHRS, CDR2 YFSETQ. Here the CDR3 reads CASSVTGGVGEKLFF.

The genes are TRBV29-1 and TRBJ2-5. In germline, CDR1 is SQVTM, CDR2 ANQGSEA. The CDR3 is made up of 12 amino acids. The CDR3 loop is CSVRQFQETQYF.

V usage is TRBV20-1 and J usage is TRBJ1-1; TCRdb's D gene call, TRBD1, goes unchecked for lack of DNA. CDR1 DFQATT and CDR2 SNEGSKA come from the germline V gene (reference sequence). There are 16 residues in the CDR3. CDR3 protein: CSAREGGALMNTEAFF.

The chain links TRBV7-3 to TRBJ1-1; TCRdb calls TRBD1, which cannot be checked without DNA. CDR3 length: 14 residues. From germline, CDR1 is SGHTA and CDR2 FQGTGA. The chain's CDR3 is CASSFRTANTEAFF.